The 10 T cell receptor beta chains in this list originate from one sample, sequenced in a study of cytomegalovirus exposure and HLA in healthy donors. Researchers ran the PCR with 60 Vbeta and 13 Jbeta primers. The protocol was immunoSEQ multiplex PCR, while the TCRdb copy is restricted to in-frame clones and leaves out a portion. The table records under 300,000 clones, 70% to 90% of them present only once. Specimen: PBMCs. These receptors were obtained from a woman in her thirties or forties in good health and CMV-seropositive.

This clone came up once. The rearrangement uses TRBV28 and TRBJ1-5; the D gene is possibly TRBD1 (6 bases). Trimming stripped 3 bases from V and 7 bases from J, with 13 bases between. CDR3 length equals 14 residues. Germline assignment: CDR1 MDHEN and CDR2 SYDVKM. The CDR3 spells CASSLGGAGQPQHF. The CDR3 DNA reads as TGTGCCAGCAGTTTGGGGGGGGCCGGGCAGCCCCAGCATTTT.

The rearrangement uses TRBV28 and TRBJ1-6, with TRBD1 matching over 9 bases. Trimming removed 6 bases from V and 7 bases from J; junction bases left unmatched: 13. Looked up from germline, CDR1 is MDHEN and CDR2 is SYDVKM. The CDR3 runs to 17 residues. CDR3 in DNA: TGTGCCAGCAGCCTTGGGACAGGGAGCGGTGGGAATTCACCCCTCCACTTT. As protein: CASSLGTGSGGNSPLHF.

The V gene is TRBV4-1, the J gene TRBJ2-1; TRBD2 matches 9 bases. Germline trimming cut 4 bases from V and 10 bases from J; bases unmatched to any gene: 11. This CDR3 has 15 amino acids. The germline V gene has CDR1 MGHRA and CDR2 YSYEKL. CDR3 sequence: CASSRSGRIDGEQFF. DNA for the CDR3: TGCGCCAGCAGCCGTAGCGGGAGAATAGACGGAGAGCAGTTCTTC.

This chain links TRBV6-1 with TRBJ2-3; D ambiguous. Germline-derived CDR1 and CDR2 are MNHNS and SASEGT. V lost 6 bases and J 2 bases, leaving 6 bases between the germline ends. This CDR3 spans 12 amino acids. The CDR3 is CASRRDTDTQYF. DNA for the CDR3: TGTGCCAGCAGAAGAGACACAGATACGCAGTATTTT.

The rearrangement links TRBV25-1 to TRBJ2-2; 7 bases agree with TRBD2. The J segment lost 3 bases and the V segment lost 0 bases, leaving 4 bases of the junction unmatched. Germline V lookup: CDR1 MGHDK, CDR2 SYGVNS. The CDR3 runs 16 residues. Written as DNA, the CDR3 is TGTGCCAGCAGTGAATATTTTCTAGCGGACACCGGGGAGCTGTTTTTT. It encodes CASSEYFLADTGELFF.

The chain has TRBV6-5 and TRBJ2-7; 11 bases align to TRBD2. Germline lookup yields CDR1 MNHEY and CDR2 SVGAGI. The V gene end was trimmed by 5 bases and the J gene end by 6 bases; junction bases not matched to a gene: 12. This CDR3 has 16 amino acids. CDR3 nucleotide sequence: TGTGCCAGCAGTCACTTAACTAGCGGGAGAGTCGGCGAGCAGTACTTC. It specifies CASSHLTSGRVGEQYF.

The V and J genes are TRBV7-6 and TRBJ2-1; TRBD2 aligns across 11 bases. Germline V gene sequence: CDR1 SGHVS, CDR2 FNYEAQ. The CDR3 runs 15 residues. After removal of 2 bases from V and 8 bases from J, the junction contained 5 bases not matched to a gene. The CDR3 protein is CASSLMIAGGDEQFF. The DNA of the CDR3 is TGTGCCAGCAGCTTAATGATAGCGGGAGGGGATGAGCAGTTCTTC.

The chain links TRBV19 to TRBJ2-5; perhaps TRBD2 as D (5 bases). CDR1 LNHDA and CDR2 SQIVND come from the germline V gene (reference sequence). Trimming left V 7 bases short and J 5 bases short, with 20 bases between. The CDR3 length is 15 residues. The CDR3 is CASMARTSTMETQYF. For the CDR3, the DNA is TGTGCCAGTATGGCAAGGACTTCTACGATGGAGACCCAGTACTTC.

The CDR3 sequence: CAWSGGRINEQFF. The CDR3 bases are TGTGCCTGGAGTGGCGGGAGGATCAATGAGCAGTTCTTC. The chain employs TRBV30 and TRBJ2-1, with TRBD2 matching 8 bases. CDR3 length: 13 residues. Germline CDR1 is GTSNPN and CDR2 is SVGIG (reference sequence). The trim removed 1 base at V and 6 bases at J, leaving 2 bases unmatched. The full variable domain, in which reference TRBV30 and TRBJ2-1 provide the parts outside the CDR3, is SQTIHQWPATLVQPVGSPLSLECTVEGTSNPNLYWYRQAAGRGLQLLFYSVGIGQISSEVPQNLSASRPQDRQFILSSKKLLLSDSGFYLCAWSGGRINEQFFGPGTRLTVL.

The chain uses TRBV30 and TRBJ1-1, with a possible D match to TRBD1 (5 bases). V shed 0 bases and J shed 8 bases, with 7 bases lying between them. This CDR3 has 11 residues. Germline loops: CDR1 GTSNPN, CDR2 SVGIG (reference sequence). CDR3 sequence reads: CAWSVGGEAFF. In DNA, the CDR3 is TGTGCCTGGAGTGTGGGGGGAGAAGCTTTCTTT.